This record covers a single TCR beta chain. This record comes from a study of blood T cell repertoires in COVID-19. Study information: Acute-phase and convalescent COVID-19 samples originated in the United States, Italy and Spain. PBMCs, B-cell-depleted T cells, or T cells were the source of the cDNA or gDNA that made up the material.

Per the original data handling: Quantification of nucleated cells was approximated via reference gene primer amplification. Some clones are missing from TCRdb's copy, which holds only in-frame ones; the method was immunoSEQ multiplex PCR. V and J calls plus clone size are reproduced from that table; the DNA served to infer D and trimming. This table holds a few hundred thousand clones, around 88% found once. The germline V gene has CDR1 MNHEY and CDR2 SVGAGI. This CDR3 has 15 amino acids. V lost 6 bases to trimming and J lost 1 base, with 10 bases between them. V and J are TRBV6-5 and TRBJ2-6; a weak D match, TRBD1 (6 bases). The sequencing input was peripheral blood. The sequence was collected from a woman between 25 and 40 years old who had recovered from COVID-19. The CDR3 region is CASRPRGSGANVLTF. The CDR3 nucleotides read TGTGCCAGCAGGCCCAGGGGTTCTGGGGCCAACGTCCTGACTTTC.